A single T cell receptor (beta chain) is shown here with its context. The data belong to a study of T cells after yellow fever vaccination. Germline V gene lookup returns CDR1 KGHSH and CDR2 LQKENI. The CDR3 is 15 residues long. Losses at the gene ends were 0 bases for V and 9 bases for J; bases not matched to a gene: 7. TCRdb ran MiXCR on the 5' RACE reads and lists one entry per CDR3 protein. The sample lists some 240,000 distinct CDR3 sequences; 3.6% were seen once. The specimen was PBMCs, collected 15 days after the yellow fever booster vaccination. V gene TRBV18 combines with J gene TRBJ2-1, with TRBD1 matching 8 bases. This clonotype was sampled from a man in his late teens or twenties who received the YFV17D yellow fever vaccine. CDR3 in amino acids: CASSPPMDRAREQFF. The CDR3 nucleotides read TGTGCCAGCTCACCACCGATGGACAGGGCTCGTGAGCAGTTCTTC.